A selection of T cell receptor beta chains follows, all from one sample in a study of cytomegalovirus exposure and HLA in healthy donors. Sequenced by immunoSEQ multiplex PCR; TCRdb stores in-frame clones only, minus some. The sample lists 100,000 to 150,000 clones, around 72% seen once, with around 1.8% in the top ten. The source material was PBMCs. The receptors come from a woman aged 40 to 50 in good health and CMV-seronegative. The CDR3 runs from the conserved cysteine through the conserved F or W. A D gene is named only where the DNA matches it firmly. Only part of the rows carry a size: once, few, many, or a class if the clone is expanded.

>TRBD2|TRBJ2-7|NA|TRBV6-6
CASSSPGLVSYEQYF
TGTGCCAGCAGTTCCCCGGGACTAGTATCCTACGAGCAGTACTTC
>TRBD2|TRBJ2-1|NA|TRBV25-1
CASSESKRGGSNEQFF
TGTGCCAGCAGTGAATCGAAGCGGGGAGGGTCCAATGAGCAGTTCTTC
>TRBD1|TRBJ2-1|few|TRBV9
CASNLQGASEQFF
TGTGCCAGCAATTTACAGGGGGCGAGTGAGCAGTTCTTC
>NA|TRBJ1-1|NA|TRBV15
CATSTNRATEAFF
TGTGCCACCAGCACAAACAGGGCCACTGAAGCTTTCTTT
>NA|TRBJ2-3|NA|TRBV9
CASSKDKSTDTQYF
TGTGCCAGCAGCAAGGACAAAAGCACAGATACGCAGTATTTT
>TRBD2|TRBJ2-7|NA|TRBV6-5
CASSTWEGDEQYF
TGTGCCAGCAGTACTTGGGAGGGAGACGAGCAGTACTTC
>TRBD2|TRBJ2-7|NA|TRBV9
CASSVGTSGRAGYEQYF
TGTGCCAGCAGCGTAGGGACTAGCGGGAGGGCCGGATACGAGCAGTACTTC
>NA|TRBJ2-1|few|TRBV6-1
CASSESSRIPFF
TGTGCCAGCAGTGAGAGTAGCAGAATTCCGTTCTTC
>TRBD2|TRBJ2-3|NA|TRBV7-3
CASSSPFPGGGDTQYF
TGTGCCAGCAGCTCGCCCTTCCCCGGGGGGGGAGATACGCAGTATTTT
>NA|TRBJ2-7|NA|TRBV7-9
CASSSEGTSVEQYF
TGTGCCAGCAGCTCGGAAGGGACTTCTGTGGAGCAGTACTTC
>NA|TRBJ1-4|NA|TRBV6-1
CASTKTRSEKLFF
TGTGCCAGCACCAAAACAAGAAGTGAAAAACTGTTTTTT
>TRBD1|TRBJ1-4|once|TRBV5-1
CASSLAPGTVNEKLFF
TGCGCCAGCAGCTTGGCCCCCGGGACAGTTAATGAAAAACTGTTTTTT
>TRBD2|TRBJ2-1|few|TRBV6-4
CASSGGTSGNEQFF
TGTGCCAGCAGCGGAGGGACTAGCGGGAATGAGCAGTTCTTC
>TRBD1|TRBJ2-7|NA|TRBV27
CASSFGQGLDEQYF
TGTGCCAGCAGTTTCGGACAGGGGTTGGACGAGCAGTACTTC
>NA|TRBJ2-1|NA|TRBV6-5
CASSYLVGSSYNEQFF
TGTGCCAGCAGTTACTTAGTGGGGAGCTCCTACAATGAGCAGTTCTTC
>TRBD1|TRBJ1-4|NA|TRBV15
CATSSQTGGNEKLFF
TGTGCCACCAGCAGTCAGACAGGGGGTAACGAAAAACTGTTTTTT
>TRBD1|TRBJ1-2|NA|TRBV7-2
CASSHPDRGTYGYTF
TGTGCCAGCAGCCACCCGGACAGGGGAACCTATGGCTACACCTTC
>TRBD1|TRBJ1-6|NA|TRBV5-6
CASSLTGGGSPLHF
TGTGCCAGCAGCTTGACAGGGGGCGGTTCACCCCTCCACTTT
>TRBD2|TRBJ2-1|few|TRBV5-4
CARPAGTSGGALYNEQFF
TGTGCCAGACCAGCCGGGACTAGCGGGGGGGCCCTCTACAATGAGCAGTTCTTC
>NA|TRBJ1-1|NA|TRBV5-1
CASSLEGKGTEAFF
TGCGCCAGCAGCTTGGAAGGGAAGGGGACTGAAGCTTTCTTT
>TRBD1|TRBJ2-7|few|TRBV5-5
CASSPLEGDRGYEQYF
TGTGCCAGCAGCCCCCTGGAAGGGGACAGGGGTTACGAGCAGTACTTC
>NA|TRBJ1-1|NA|TRBV28
CASSLGGVSTEAFF
TGTGCCAGCAGTTTGGGGGGGGTGAGCACTGAAGCTTTCTTT
>NA|TRBJ1-2|few|TRBV6-1
CASSRWGGEDYGYTF
TGTGCCAGCAGTCGATGGGGGGGGGAGGACTATGGCTACACCTTC
>TRBD2|TRBJ2-7|NA|TRBV5-1
CASSLGLAGSYEQYF
TGCGCCAGCAGCTTGGGTCTAGCGGGTTCCTACGAGCAGTACTTC
>TRBD2|TRBJ2-3|NA|TRBV6-1
CASSWSSGSSDTQYF
TGTGCCAGCAGTTGGTCTAGCGGGAGTTCAGATACGCAGTATTTT
>NA|TRBJ2-7|once|TRBV6-5
CASSRAGNILDEQYF
TGTGCCAGCAGTCGCGCAGGGAATATCTTAGACGAGCAGTACTTC
>TRBD1|TRBJ2-7|NA|TRBV6-5
CASSRDRGGHEQYF
TGTGCCAGCAGTCGGGACAGGGGGGGCCACGAGCAGTACTTC
>TRBD1|TRBJ2-5|NA|TRBV6-1
CASSALTGVGETQYF
TGTGCCAGCAGTGCGTTGACAGGGGTGGGGGAGACCCAGTACTTC
>TRBD1|TRBJ2-3|NA|TRBV30
CAWTRGQSTDTQYF
TGTGCCTGGACCAGGGGGCAAAGCACAGATACGCAGTATTTT
>NA|TRBJ1-2|NA|TRBV30
CAWSPPTSVGYGYTF
TGTGCCTGGAGCCCGCCGACTAGCGTCGGCTATGGCTACACCTTC
>NA|TRBJ1-2|NA|TRBV27
CASSLRDTRYGYTF
TGTGCCAGCAGCCTCCGGGACACTCGCTATGGCTACACCTTC
>TRBD1|TRBJ1-1|NA|TRBV28
CASSLQGAGTEAFF
TGTGCCAGCAGCCTACAGGGGGCAGGTACTGAAGCTTTCTTT
>NA|TRBJ2-3|NA|TRBV5-1
CASSYDSTSTDTQYF
TGCGCCAGCAGCTACGATTCTACTAGCACAGATACGCAGTATTTT
>TRBD1|TRBJ2-3|NA|TRBV5-1
CASSSTGTGSADTQYF
TGCGCCAGCAGCTCTACCGGGACAGGGTCGGCAGATACGCAGTATTTT
>NA|TRBJ2-7|NA|TRBV28
CASSRTIEQYF
TGTGCCAGCAGTCGGACAATCGAGCAGTACTTC
>NA|TRBJ1-2|NA|TRBV6-5
CASSQDVRGYTF
TGTGCCAGCAGTCAGGATGTAAGGGGCTACACCTTC
>NA|TRBJ1-4|few|TRBV5-1
CASSPGQQGVGEKLFF
TGCGCCAGCAGTCCGGGACAACAGGGAGTCGGTGAAAAACTGTTTTTT
>TRBD2|TRBJ2-6|NA|TRBV28
CASSSIPEASGDHSGANVLTF
TGTGCCAGCAGTTCCATCCCCGAGGCTAGCGGGGATCACTCTGGGGCCAACGTCCTGACTTTC
>NA|TRBJ2-5|once|TRBV10-1
CASSARTAQETQYF
TGCGCCAGCAGTGCGCGGACAGCCCAAGAGACCCAGTACTTC
>NA|TRBJ1-1|NA|TRBV6-6
CASSPVGNTEAFF
TGTGCCAGCAGCCCGGTCGGGAACACTGAAGCTTTCTTT
>NA|TRBJ2-7|NA|TRBV6-5
CASSGSSYTGEQYF
TGTGCCAGCAGCGGCTCTAGTTATACGGGCGAGCAGTACTTC
>TRBD1|TRBJ2-3|NA|TRBV2
CASRYRTGGTDTQYF
TGTGCCAGCAGGTACAGGACAGGGGGCACAGATACGCAGTATTTT
>TRBD1|TRBJ2-3|NA|TRBV11-3
CASSRRGLSTDTQYF
TGTGCCAGCAGCCGCAGGGGGCTGAGCACAGATACGCAGTATTTT
>NA|TRBJ2-3|NA|TRBV7-9
CASSRGTVSTDTQYF
TGTGCCAGCAGCCGGGGGACTGTTAGCACAGATACGCAGTATTTT
>TRBD1|TRBJ1-2|NA|TRBV2
CASKRQGARLDGYTF
TGTGCCAGCAAAAGACAGGGGGCGCGATTGGATGGCTACACCTTC
>TRBD2|TRBJ2-7|NA|TRBV19
CASTPGLGAYEQYF
TGTGCCAGTACCCCGGGACTAGGGGCGTACGAGCAGTACTTC
>TRBD2|TRBJ2-3|NA|TRBV5-5
CASSFIAGGSTDTQYF
TGTGCCAGCAGCTTCATCGCGGGGGGGAGCACAGATACGCAGTATTTT
>TRBD2|TRBJ2-5|NA|TRBV29-1
CSVERGSEETQYF
TGCAGCGTTGAGCGGGGGTCAGAGGAGACCCAGTACTTC
>NA|TRBJ1-1|NA|TRBV6-1
CASKGGTEAFF
TGTGCCAGCAAAGGAGGCACTGAAGCTTTCTTT
>NA|TRBJ2-6|NA|TRBV5-1
CASSFPPKGRLSGANVLTF
TGCGCCAGCAGCTTCCCCCCAAAGGGGCGATTATCTGGGGCCAACGTCCTGACTTTC
>NA|TRBJ1-5|NA|TRBV11-3
CASSWQGGQPQHF
TGTGCCAGCAGCTGGCAGGGAGGTCAGCCCCAGCATTTT